Listed below are T cell receptor beta chains from one sample, sequenced in a study of blood T cells in healthy people across ages. MiXCR, run by TCRdb on the 5' RACE reads, gives a single entry per CDR3 protein. This sample has about a million distinct CDR3 sequences, with about 48% found just once. The sample was blood. These receptors were taken from a man under 40 in good health. The CDR3 runs from the conserved cysteine through the conserved F or W. A D gene is named only where the DNA matches it firmly. Size values are once, few and many counts, or a class for expanded clones, and some rows have none.

J gene: TRBJ2-3; D gene: NA; CDR3 length: 16; V gene: TRBV4-1; clone size: NA; CDR3 protein: CTSSATHTTNTDTQYF; CDR3 DNA: TGCACCAGCAGCGCGACACATACGACAAACACAGATACGCAGTATTTT
J gene: TRBJ1-5; D gene: NA; CDR3 length: 14; V gene: TRBV12-3/TRBV12-4; clone size: NA; CDR3 protein: CASSPDRANQPQHF; CDR3 DNA: TGTGCCAGCAGTCCGGACAGAGCCAATCAGCCCCAGCATTTT
J gene: TRBJ2-7; D gene: NA; CDR3 length: 15; V gene: TRBV2; clone size: once; CDR3 protein: CASSPQPTSPYEQYF; CDR3 DNA: TGTGCCAGCAGCCCCCAACCGACTAGTCCGTACGAGCAGTACTTC
J gene: TRBJ1-6; D gene: NA; CDR3 length: 16; V gene: TRBV6-5; clone size: NA; CDR3 protein: CASSYLDGRGGSPLHF; CDR3 DNA: TGTGCCAGCAGTTACCTCGACGGACGGGGTGGTTCACCCCTCCACTTT
J gene: TRBJ2-3; D gene: NA; CDR3 length: 15; V gene: TRBV3-1; clone size: NA; CDR3 protein: CASSPRRHGTDTQYF; CDR3 DNA: TGTGCCAGCAGCCCCCGGAGACATGGCACAGATACGCAGTATTTT
J gene: TRBJ2-7; D gene: TRBD1; CDR3 length: 15; V gene: TRBV15; clone size: NA; CDR3 protein: CATSRGGTGAHEQYF; CDR3 DNA: TGTGCTACCAGCAGAGGGGGGACAGGGGCCCACGAGCAGTACTTC
J gene: TRBJ2-1; D gene: TRBD2; CDR3 length: 16; V gene: TRBV27; clone size: NA; CDR3 protein: CASSLLLAGPHNEQFF; CDR3 DNA: TGTGCCAGCAGTTTACTGCTAGCGGGGCCTCACAATGAGCAGTTCTTC
J gene: TRBJ2-4; D gene: TRBD1; CDR3 length: 14; V gene: TRBV2; clone size: few; CDR3 protein: CASATDRGYNIQYF; CDR3 DNA: TGTGCCAGCGCTACGGACAGGGGATATAACATTCAGTACTTC
J gene: TRBJ2-4; D gene: NA; CDR3 length: 12; V gene: TRBV12-3/TRBV12-4; clone size: few; CDR3 protein: CASSLGGNIQYF; CDR3 DNA: TGTGCCAGCAGTTTAGGTGGGAACATTCAGTACTTC
J gene: TRBJ1-6; D gene: NA; CDR3 length: 15; V gene: TRBV10-3; clone size: few; CDR3 protein: CAISEENSYNSPLHF; CDR3 DNA: TGTGCCATCAGTGAAGAGAACTCCTATAATTCACCCCTCCACTTT
J gene: TRBJ2-3; D gene: NA; CDR3 length: 15; V gene: TRBV15; clone size: NA; CDR3 protein: CATSRQDGATDTKYF; CDR3 DNA: TGTGCCACCAGCAGACAAGACGGGGCCACAGATACGAAGTATTTT
J gene: TRBJ1-2; D gene: TRBD1; CDR3 length: 13; V gene: TRBV20-1; clone size: few; CDR3 protein: CSASNTGGVGYTF; CDR3 DNA: TGCAGTGCTAGTAACACAGGGGGCGTTGGCTACACCTTC
J gene: TRBJ2-7; D gene: TRBD2; CDR3 length: 15; V gene: TRBV7-9; clone size: NA; CDR3 protein: CASSFGRAPQGVLYF; CDR3 DNA: TGTGCCAGCAGCTTTGGGAGGGCCCCGCAGGGAGTGTTGTACTTC
J gene: TRBJ2-6; D gene: TRBD1; CDR3 length: 17; V gene: TRBV4-3; clone size: few; CDR3 protein: CASSQQTGASGANVLTF; CDR3 DNA: TGCGCCAGCAGCCAGCAGACAGGGGCCTCTGGGGCCAACGTCCTGACTTTC
J gene: TRBJ2-5; D gene: NA; CDR3 length: 14; V gene: TRBV6-1; clone size: once; CDR3 protein: CASRERGRIETQYF; CDR3 DNA: TGTGCCAGCAGGGAAAGGGGCAGGATCGAGACCCAGTACTTC
J gene: TRBJ2-3; D gene: TRBD2; CDR3 length: 16; V gene: TRBV4-2; clone size: NA; CDR3 protein: CASSQELAGGGDTQYF; CDR3 DNA: TGTGCCAGCAGCCAAGAGTTGGCGGGGGGCGGGGATACGCAGTATTTT
J gene: TRBJ2-2; D gene: NA; CDR3 length: 14; V gene: TRBV11-1; clone size: NA; CDR3 protein: CASSLNRITGELFF; CDR3 DNA: TGTGCCAGCAGCTTAAACAGAATCACCGGGGAGCTGTTTTTT
J gene: TRBJ1-5; D gene: TRBD1; CDR3 length: 15; V gene: TRBV6-6; clone size: few; CDR3 protein: CASSRDRLSNQPQHF; CDR3 DNA: TGTGCCAGCAGTCGGGACAGGTTATCTAATCAGCCCCAGCATTTT
J gene: TRBJ2-1; D gene: NA; CDR3 length: 13; V gene: TRBV7-9; clone size: few; CDR3 protein: CASSLGRGDEQFF; CDR3 DNA: TGTGCCAGCAGCCTAGGCAGGGGCGATGAGCAGTTCTTC
J gene: TRBJ2-3; D gene: TRBD2; CDR3 length: 15; V gene: TRBV29-1; clone size: NA; CDR3 protein: CSVATASGRGDTQYF; CDR3 DNA: TGCAGCGTCGCCACCGCTAGCGGGAGAGGTGATACGCAGTATTTT
J gene: TRBJ1-2; D gene: NA; CDR3 length: 14; V gene: TRBV18; clone size: few; CDR3 protein: CASSPPARENGYTF; CDR3 DNA: TGTGCCAGCTCACCACCGGCCAGAGAGAATGGCTACACCTTC
J gene: TRBJ2-4; D gene: NA; CDR3 length: 14; V gene: TRBV9; clone size: few; CDR3 protein: CASSVGGPKNIQYF; CDR3 DNA: TGTGCCAGCAGCGTAGGGGGCCCGAAAAACATTCAGTACTTC
J gene: TRBJ2-1; D gene: TRBD2; CDR3 length: 15; V gene: TRBV25-1; clone size: once; CDR3 protein: CASSESRTSVGEQFF; CDR3 DNA: TGTGCCAGCAGTGAATCGAGGACTAGCGTCGGTGAGCAGTTCTTT
J gene: TRBJ2-5; D gene: NA; CDR3 length: 17; V gene: TRBV28; clone size: NA; CDR3 protein: CASSLSQDQVDQETQYF; CDR3 DNA: TGTGCCAGCAGTTTATCCCAAGACCAGGTAGACCAAGAGACCCAGTACTTC
J gene: TRBJ2-3; D gene: TRBD2; CDR3 length: 20; V gene: TRBV6-9; clone size: NA; CDR3 protein: CASRPPLGLAKKEPTDTQYF; CDR3 DNA: TGTGCCAGCAGACCCCCCCTAGGACTAGCTAAGAAGGAGCCCACAGATACGCAGTATTTT
J gene: TRBJ2-3; D gene: TRBD2; CDR3 length: 15; V gene: TRBV6-4; clone size: NA; CDR3 protein: CASSEGLASADTQYF; CDR3 DNA: TGTGCCAGCAGTGAAGGACTAGCGAGTGCAGATACGCAGTATTTT
J gene: TRBJ1-2; D gene: NA; CDR3 length: 14; V gene: TRBV27; clone size: few; CDR3 protein: CASSLGGAGYGYTF; CDR3 DNA: TGTGCCAGCAGTTTGGGGGGCGCGGGCTATGGCTACACCTTC